The sequence of this T cell receptor (beta chain) was determined in a study of T cell changes during pregnancy in multiple sclerosis. Germline CDR1 reads KGHSH; CDR2 reads LQKENI. V trimming: 2 bases; J trimming: 6 bases; junction bases outside the gene matches: 5. This CDR3 region has 15 residues. Profiled with immunoSEQ multiplex PCR; TCRdb holds only in-frame clones, not every one. This repertoire shows about 73,000 clones, approximately 90% found once; its top ten account for approximately 2%. The sample here was peripheral blood, taken in the second trimester of pregnancy. The rearrangement links TRBV18 to TRBJ2-2, with 8 bases identical to TRBD2. The TCR sequence derives from a female donor in good health, enrolled as a control in a pregnancy study. CDR3 DNA: TGTGCCAGCTCACCAATGAAGACTAGCGCCGGGGAGCTGTTTTTT. It translates to CASSPMKTSAGELFF.